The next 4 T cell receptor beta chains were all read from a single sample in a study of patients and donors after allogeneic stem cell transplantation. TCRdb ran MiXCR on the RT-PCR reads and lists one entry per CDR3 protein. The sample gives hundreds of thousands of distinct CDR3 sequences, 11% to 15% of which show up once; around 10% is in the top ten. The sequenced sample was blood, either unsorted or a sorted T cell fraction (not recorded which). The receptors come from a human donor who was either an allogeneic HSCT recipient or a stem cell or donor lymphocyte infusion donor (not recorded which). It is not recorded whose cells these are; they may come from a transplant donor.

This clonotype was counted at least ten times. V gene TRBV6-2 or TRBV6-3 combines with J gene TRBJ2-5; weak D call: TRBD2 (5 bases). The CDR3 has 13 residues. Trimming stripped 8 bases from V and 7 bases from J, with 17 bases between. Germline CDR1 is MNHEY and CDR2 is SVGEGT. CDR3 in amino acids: CASRTPGGGTQYF. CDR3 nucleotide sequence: TGTGCCAGCCGGACCCCGGGTGGAGGGACCCAGTACTTC.

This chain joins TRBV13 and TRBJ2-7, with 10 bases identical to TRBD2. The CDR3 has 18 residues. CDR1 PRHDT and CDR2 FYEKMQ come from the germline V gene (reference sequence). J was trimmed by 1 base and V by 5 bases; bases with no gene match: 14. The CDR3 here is CASSTGTPLLAGSYEQYF. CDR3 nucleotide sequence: TGTGCCAGCAGCACCGGGACACCACTACTAGCGGGATCCTACGAGCAGTACTTC.

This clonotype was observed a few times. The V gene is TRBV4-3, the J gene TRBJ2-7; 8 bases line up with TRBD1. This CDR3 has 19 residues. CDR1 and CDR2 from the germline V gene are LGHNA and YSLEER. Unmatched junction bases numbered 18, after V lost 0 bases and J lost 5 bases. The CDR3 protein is CASSQDSSNLRTGRHEQYF. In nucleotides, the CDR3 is TGCGCCAGCAGCCAAGATTCAAGCAACCTACGGACAGGGCGGCACGAGCAGTACTTC.

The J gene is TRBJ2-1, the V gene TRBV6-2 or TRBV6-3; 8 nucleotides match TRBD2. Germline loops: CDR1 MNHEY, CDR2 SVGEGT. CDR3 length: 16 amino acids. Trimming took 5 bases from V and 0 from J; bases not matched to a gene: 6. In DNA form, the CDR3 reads TGTGCCAGCAGTGCTTCCGGGACTAGCTCCTACAATGAGCAGTTCTTC. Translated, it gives CASSASGTSSYNEQFF.